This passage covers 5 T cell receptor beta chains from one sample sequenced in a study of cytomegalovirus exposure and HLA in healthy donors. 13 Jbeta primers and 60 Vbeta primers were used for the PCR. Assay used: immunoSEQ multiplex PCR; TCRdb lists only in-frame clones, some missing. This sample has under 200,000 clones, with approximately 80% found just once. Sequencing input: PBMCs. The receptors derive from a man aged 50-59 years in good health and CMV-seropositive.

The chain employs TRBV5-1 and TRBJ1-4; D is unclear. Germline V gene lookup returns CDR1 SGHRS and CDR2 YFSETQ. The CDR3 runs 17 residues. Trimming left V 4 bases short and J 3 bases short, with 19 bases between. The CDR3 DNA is TGCGCCAGCAGCCCCGGCGGGGTCACTGGAGCTAATGAAAAACTGTTTTTT. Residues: CASSPGGVTGANEKLFF. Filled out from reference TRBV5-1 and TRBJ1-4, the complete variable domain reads KAGVTQTPRYLIKTRGQQVTLSCSPISGHRSVSWYQQTPGQGLQFLFEYFSETQRNKGNFPGRFSGRQFSNSRSEMNVSTLELGDSALYLCASSPGGVTGANEKLFFGSGTQLSVL.

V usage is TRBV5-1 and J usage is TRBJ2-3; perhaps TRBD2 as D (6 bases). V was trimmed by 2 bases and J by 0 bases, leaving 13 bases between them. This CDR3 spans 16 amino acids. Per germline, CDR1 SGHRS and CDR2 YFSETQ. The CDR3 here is CASSLVSGSSTDTQYF. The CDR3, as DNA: TGCGCCAGCAGCTTAGTGAGCGGGTCTAGCACAGATACGCAGTATTTT.

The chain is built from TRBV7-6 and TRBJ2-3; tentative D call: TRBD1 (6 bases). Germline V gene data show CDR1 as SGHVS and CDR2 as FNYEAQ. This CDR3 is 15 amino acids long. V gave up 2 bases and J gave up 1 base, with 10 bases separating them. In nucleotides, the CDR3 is TGTGCCAGCAGCTTAAGCAGGGGAGGCACAGATACGCAGTATTTT. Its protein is CASSLSRGGTDTQYF.

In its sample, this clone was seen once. CDR3: CASSPRQGIAKNIQYF. CDR3 nucleotide sequence: TGTGCCAGCAGCCCTCGACAGGGAATAGCCAAAAACATTCAGTACTTC. The V and J genes are TRBV11-3 and TRBJ2-4, with 7 bases matching TRBD1. This CDR3 region has 16 residues. Trimming cost V 5 bases and J 0 bases; bases outside gene matches: 7. Per the germline V gene, CDR1 is SGHNT and CDR2 is YENEEA.

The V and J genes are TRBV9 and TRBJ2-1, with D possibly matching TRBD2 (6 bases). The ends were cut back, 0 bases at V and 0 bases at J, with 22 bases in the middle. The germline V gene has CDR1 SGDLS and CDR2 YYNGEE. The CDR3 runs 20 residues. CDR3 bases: TGTGCCAGCAGCGTAGTAGAAGGAAGCGGGCTTATTAGCTCCTACAATGAGCAGTTCTTC. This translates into CASSVVEGSGLISSYNEQFF. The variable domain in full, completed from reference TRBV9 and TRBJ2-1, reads DSGVTQTPKHLITATGQRVTLRCSPRSGDLSVYWYQQSLDQGLQFLIQYYNGEERAKGNILERFSAQQFPDLHSELNLSSLELGDSALYFCASSVVEGSGLISSYNEQFFGPGTRLTVL.